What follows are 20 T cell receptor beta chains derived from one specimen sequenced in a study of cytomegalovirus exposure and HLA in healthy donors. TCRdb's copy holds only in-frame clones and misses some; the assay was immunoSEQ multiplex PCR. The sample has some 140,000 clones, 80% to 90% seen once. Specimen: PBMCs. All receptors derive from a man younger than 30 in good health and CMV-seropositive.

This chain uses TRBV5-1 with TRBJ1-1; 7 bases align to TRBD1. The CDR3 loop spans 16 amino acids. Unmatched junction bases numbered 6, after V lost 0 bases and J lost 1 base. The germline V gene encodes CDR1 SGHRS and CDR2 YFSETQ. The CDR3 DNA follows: TGCGCCAGCAGCTTGGTACAGGGGTTGACGAACACTGAAGCTTTCTTT. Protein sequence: CASSLVQGLTNTEAFF. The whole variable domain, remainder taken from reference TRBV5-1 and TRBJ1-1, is KAGVTQTPRYLIKTRGQQVTLSCSPISGHRSVSWYQQTPGQGLQFLFEYFSETQRNKGNFPGRFSGRQFSNSRSEMNVSTLELGDSALYLCASSLVQGLTNTEAFFGQGTRLTVV.

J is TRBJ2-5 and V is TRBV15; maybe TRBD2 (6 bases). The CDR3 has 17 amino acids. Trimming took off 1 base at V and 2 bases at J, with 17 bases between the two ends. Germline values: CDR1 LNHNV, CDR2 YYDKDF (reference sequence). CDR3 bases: TGTGCCACCAGCAGAGGGGGGTTCGGCGGGGCTCAAGAGACCCAGTACTTC. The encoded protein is CATSRGGFGGAQETQYF.

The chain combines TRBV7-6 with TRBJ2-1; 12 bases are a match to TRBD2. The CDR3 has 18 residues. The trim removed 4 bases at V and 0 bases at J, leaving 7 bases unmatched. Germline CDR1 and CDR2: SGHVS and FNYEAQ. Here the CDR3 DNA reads TGTGCCAGCAGCTCCCAACTAGCGGGAGGAATCTCCTACAATGAGCAGTTCTTC. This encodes CASSSQLAGGISYNEQFF.

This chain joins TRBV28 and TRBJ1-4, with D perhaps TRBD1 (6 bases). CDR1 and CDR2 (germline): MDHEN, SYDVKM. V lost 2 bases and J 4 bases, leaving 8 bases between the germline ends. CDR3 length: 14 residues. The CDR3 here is CASSLIGGNEKLFF. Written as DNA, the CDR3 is TGTGCCAGCAGTTTAATAGGGGGTAATGAAAAACTGTTTTTT.

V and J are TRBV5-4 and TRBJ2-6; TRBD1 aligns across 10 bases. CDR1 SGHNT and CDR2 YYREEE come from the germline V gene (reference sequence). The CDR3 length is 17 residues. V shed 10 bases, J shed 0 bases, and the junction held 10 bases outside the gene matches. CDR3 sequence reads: CAVPRDRGASGANVLTF. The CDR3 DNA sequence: TGTGCCGTCCCCCGGGACAGGGGTGCCTCTGGGGCCAACGTCCTGACTTTC. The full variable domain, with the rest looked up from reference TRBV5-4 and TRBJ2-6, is ETGVTQSPTHLIKTRGQQVTLRCSSQSGHNTVSWYQQALGQGPQFIFQYYREEENGRGNFPPRFSGLQFPNYSSELNVNALELDDSALYLCAVPRDRGASGANVLTFGAGSRLTVL.

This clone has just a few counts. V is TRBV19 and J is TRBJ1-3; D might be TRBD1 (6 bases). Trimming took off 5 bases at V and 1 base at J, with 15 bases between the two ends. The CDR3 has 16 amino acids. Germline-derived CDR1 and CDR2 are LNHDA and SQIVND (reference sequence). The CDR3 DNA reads TGTGCCAGTAGTTCCGGGTCGACAGGATCTGGAAACACCATATATTTT. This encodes CASSSGSTGSGNTIYF.

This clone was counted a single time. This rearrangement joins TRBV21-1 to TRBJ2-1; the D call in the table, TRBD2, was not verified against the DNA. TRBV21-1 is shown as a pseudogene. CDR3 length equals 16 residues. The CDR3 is CASTHLAGGPYNEQFF. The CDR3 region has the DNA TGTGCCAGCACCCATCTAGCGGGAGGCCCCTACAATGAGCAGTTCTTC.

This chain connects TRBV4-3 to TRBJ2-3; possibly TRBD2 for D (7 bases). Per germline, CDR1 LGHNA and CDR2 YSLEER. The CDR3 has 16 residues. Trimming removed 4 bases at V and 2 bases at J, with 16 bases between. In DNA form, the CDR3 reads TGCGCCAGCAGCCGAGGGGCGGGGGCGAACACAGATACGCAGTATTTT. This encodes CASSRGAGANTDTQYF.

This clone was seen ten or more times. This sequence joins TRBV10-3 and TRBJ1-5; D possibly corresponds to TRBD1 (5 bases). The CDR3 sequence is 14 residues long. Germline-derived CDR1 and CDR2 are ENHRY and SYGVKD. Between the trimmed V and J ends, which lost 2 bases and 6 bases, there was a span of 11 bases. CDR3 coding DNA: TGTGCCATCAGTGAGGGCAGGGATGGTCAGCCCCAGCATTTT. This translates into CAISEGRDGQPQHF.

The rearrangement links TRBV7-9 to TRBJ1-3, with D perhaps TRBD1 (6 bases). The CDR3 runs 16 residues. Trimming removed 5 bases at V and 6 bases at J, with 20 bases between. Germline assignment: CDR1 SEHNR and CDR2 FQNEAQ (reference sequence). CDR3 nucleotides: TGTGCCAGCAGCCCCCCAGGCCACAGGGTTGTAAACACCATATATTTT. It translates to CASSPPGHRVVNTIYF.

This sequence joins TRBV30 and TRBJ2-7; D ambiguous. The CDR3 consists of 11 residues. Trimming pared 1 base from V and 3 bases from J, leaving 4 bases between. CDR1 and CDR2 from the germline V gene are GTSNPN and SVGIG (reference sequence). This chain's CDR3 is CAWSDSYEQYF. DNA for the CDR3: TGTGCCTGGAGTGACAGCTACGAGCAGTACTTC.

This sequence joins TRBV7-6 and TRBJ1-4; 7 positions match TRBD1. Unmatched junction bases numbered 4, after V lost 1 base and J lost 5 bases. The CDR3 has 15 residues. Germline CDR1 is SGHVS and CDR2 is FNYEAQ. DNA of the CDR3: TGTGCCAGCAGCTTAGTAGGCAGGGGGAATGAAAAACTGTTTTTT. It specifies CASSLVGRGNEKLFF.

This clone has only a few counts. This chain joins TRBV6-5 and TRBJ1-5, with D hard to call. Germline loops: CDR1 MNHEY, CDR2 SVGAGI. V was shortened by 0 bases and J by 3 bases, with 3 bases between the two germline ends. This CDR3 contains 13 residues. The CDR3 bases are TGTGCCAGCAGTTACTCCCTCAATCAGCCCCAGCATTTT. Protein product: CASSYSLNQPQHF.

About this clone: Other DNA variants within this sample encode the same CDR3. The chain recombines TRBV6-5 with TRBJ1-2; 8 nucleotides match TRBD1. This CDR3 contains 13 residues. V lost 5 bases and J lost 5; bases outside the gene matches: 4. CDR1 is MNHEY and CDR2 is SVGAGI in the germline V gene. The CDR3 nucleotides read TGTGCCAGCAGTGGGACAGGCCTATATGGCTACACCTTC. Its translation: CASSGTGLYGYTF.

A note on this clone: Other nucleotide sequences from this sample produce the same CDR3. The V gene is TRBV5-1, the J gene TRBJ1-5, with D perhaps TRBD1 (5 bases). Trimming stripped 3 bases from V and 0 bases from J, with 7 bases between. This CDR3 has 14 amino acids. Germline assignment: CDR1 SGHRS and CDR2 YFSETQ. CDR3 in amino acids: CASSSGDSNQPQHF. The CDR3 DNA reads TGCGCCAGCAGCTCGGGGGATAGCAATCAGCCCCAGCATTTT.

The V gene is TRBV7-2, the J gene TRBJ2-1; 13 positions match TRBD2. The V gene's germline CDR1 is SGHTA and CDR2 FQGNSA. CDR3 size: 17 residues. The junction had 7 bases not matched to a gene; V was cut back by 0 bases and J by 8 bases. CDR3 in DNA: TGTGCCAGCAGCTTAGCCTGGGGGACTAGCGGGAATTATGAGCAGTTCTTC. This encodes CASSLAWGTSGNYEQFF.

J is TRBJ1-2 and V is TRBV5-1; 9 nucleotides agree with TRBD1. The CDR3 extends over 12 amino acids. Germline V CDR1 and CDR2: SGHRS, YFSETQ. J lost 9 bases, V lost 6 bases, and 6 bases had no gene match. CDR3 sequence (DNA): TGCGCCAGCAAGGGACAGGGAGTGAGCTACACCTTC. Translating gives CASKGQGVSYTF. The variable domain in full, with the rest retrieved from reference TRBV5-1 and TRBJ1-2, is KAGVTQTPRYLIKTRGQQVTLSCSPISGHRSVSWYQQTPGQGLQFLFEYFSETQRNKGNFPGRFSGRQFSNSRSEMNVSTLELGDSALYLCASKGQGVSYTFGSGTRLTVV.

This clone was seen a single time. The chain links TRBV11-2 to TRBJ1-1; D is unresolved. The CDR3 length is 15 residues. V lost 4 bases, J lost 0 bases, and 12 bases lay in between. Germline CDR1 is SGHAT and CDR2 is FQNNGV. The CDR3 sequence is CASSSRHTLNTEAFF. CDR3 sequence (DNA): TGTGCCAGCAGCTCCCGACACACTCTGAACACTGAAGCTTTCTTT.

CDR3 in amino acids: CASSYTGGDTEAFF. DNA of the CDR3: TGTGCCAGCAGCTATACAGGGGGCGACACTGAAGCTTTCTTT. This rearrangement joins TRBV7-3 to TRBJ1-1, with 9 positions matching TRBD1. Germline V gene lookup returns CDR1 SGHTA and CDR2 FQGTGA. The CDR3 sequence is 14 residues long. The V and J ends lost 4 bases and 3 bases, in that order; junction bases with no gene match: 3.

The CDR3 coding sequence is TGTGCCTGGAGGGGGCGGAACACTGAAGCTTTCTTT. Protein sequence: CAWRGRNTEAFF. The chain has TRBV30 and TRBJ1-1, with a weak D call TRBD1 (5 bases). This CDR3 comprises 12 residues. Germline CDR1 and CDR2: GTSNPN and SVGIG (reference sequence). Trimming stripped 3 bases from V and 1 base from J, with 6 bases between.